This T cell receptor (beta chain) is from a study of graft-versus-host responses after intestinal transplantation. From germline, CDR1 is SGHRS and CDR2 YFSETQ. The CDR3 runs 14 residues. V was cut by 2 bases and J by 4 bases, with 12 bases left in between. Profiled with immunoSEQ multiplex PCR; TCRdb holds only in-frame clones, not every one. The sample includes 89,000 or so clones, about four fifths of them seen just once. There are a few counts of this clone. Its target is not known. V gene TRBV5-1 combines with J gene TRBJ1-1; D remains unclear. The sequence derives from a human donor who received an intestinal transplant. This specimen was unstimulated CD4+ T cells sorted from spleen or lymph node cells, taken before intestinal transplant. The CDR3 loop reads CASSFQAAGTEAFF. The CDR3 DNA reads TGCGCCAGCAGCTTCCAGGCGGCGGGCACTGAAGCTTTCTTT.